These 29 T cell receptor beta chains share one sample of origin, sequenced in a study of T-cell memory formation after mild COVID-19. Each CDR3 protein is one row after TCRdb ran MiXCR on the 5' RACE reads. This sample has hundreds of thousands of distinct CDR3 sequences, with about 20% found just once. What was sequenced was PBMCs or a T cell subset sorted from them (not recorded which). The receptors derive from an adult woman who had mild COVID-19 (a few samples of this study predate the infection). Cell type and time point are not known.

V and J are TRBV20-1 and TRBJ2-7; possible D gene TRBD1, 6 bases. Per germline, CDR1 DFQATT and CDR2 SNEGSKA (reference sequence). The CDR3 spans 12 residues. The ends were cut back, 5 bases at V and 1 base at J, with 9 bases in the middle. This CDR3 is CSAFTGSYEQYF. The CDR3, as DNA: TGCAGTGCTTTCACAGGGTCCTACGAGCAGTACTTC.

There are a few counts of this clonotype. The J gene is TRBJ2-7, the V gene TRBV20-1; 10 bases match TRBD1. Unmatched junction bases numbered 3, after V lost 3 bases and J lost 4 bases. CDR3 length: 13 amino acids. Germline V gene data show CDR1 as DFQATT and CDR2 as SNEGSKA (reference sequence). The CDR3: CSARGDRGYEQYF. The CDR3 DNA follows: TGCAGTGCTAGGGGGGACAGGGGTTACGAGCAGTACTTC.

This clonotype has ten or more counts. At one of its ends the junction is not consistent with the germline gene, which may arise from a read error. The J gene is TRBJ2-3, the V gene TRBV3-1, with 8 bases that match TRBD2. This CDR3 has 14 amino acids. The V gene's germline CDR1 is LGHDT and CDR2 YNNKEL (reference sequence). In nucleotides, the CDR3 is TGCGCCAGCAGCCAAGGCGGGGGGACAGATACGCAGTATTTT. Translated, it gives CASSQGGGTDTQYF.

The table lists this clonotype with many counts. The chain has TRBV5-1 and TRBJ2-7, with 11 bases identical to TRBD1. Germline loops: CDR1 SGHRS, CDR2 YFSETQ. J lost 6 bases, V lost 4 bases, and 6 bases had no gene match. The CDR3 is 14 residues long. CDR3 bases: TGCGCCAGCAGCGAAGGGACAGGGGGAGCCGAGCAGTACTTC. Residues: CASSEGTGGAEQYF.

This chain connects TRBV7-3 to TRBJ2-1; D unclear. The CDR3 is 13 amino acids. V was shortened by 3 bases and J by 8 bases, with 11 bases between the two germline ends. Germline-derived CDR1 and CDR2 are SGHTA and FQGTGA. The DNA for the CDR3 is TGTGCCAGCAGCTTGGCGATAAGCCATGAGCAGTTCTTC. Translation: CASSLAISHEQFF.

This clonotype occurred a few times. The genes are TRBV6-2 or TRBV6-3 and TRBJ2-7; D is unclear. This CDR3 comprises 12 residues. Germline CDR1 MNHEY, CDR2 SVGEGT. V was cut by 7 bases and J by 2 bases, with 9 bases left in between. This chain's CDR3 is CASTYPPYEQYF. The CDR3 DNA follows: TGTGCCAGCACCTACCCCCCCTACGAGCAGTACTTC.

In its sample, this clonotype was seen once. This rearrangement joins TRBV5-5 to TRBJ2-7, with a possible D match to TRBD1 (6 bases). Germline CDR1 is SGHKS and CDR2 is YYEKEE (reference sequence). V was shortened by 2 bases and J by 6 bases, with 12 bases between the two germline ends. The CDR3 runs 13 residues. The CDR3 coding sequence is TGTGCCAGCAGCTTCAGGGGTCTCGGCGAGCAGTACTTC. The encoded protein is CASSFRGLGEQYF.

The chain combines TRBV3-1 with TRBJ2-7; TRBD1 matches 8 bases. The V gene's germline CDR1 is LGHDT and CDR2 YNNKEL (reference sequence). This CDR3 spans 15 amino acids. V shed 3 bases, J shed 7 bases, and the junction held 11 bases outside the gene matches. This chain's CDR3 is CASSQGYGQGREQYF. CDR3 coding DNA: TGTGCCAGCAGCCAGGGTTACGGACAGGGAAGGGAGCAGTACTTC.

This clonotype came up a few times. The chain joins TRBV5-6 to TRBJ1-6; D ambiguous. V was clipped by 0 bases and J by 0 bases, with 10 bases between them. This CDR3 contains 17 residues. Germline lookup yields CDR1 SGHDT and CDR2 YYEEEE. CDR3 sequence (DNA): TGTGCCAGCAGCTTGGCAGGAGGGAGCTCCTATAATTCACCCCTCCACTTT. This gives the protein CASSLAGGSSYNSPLHF.

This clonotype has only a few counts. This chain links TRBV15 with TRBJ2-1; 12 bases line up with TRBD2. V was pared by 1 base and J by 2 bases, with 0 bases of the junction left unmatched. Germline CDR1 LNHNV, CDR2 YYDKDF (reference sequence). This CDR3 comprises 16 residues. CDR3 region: CATSRGTSGTYNEQFF. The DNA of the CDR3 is TGTGCCACCAGCAGAGGGACTAGCGGGACCTACAATGAGCAGTTCTTC.

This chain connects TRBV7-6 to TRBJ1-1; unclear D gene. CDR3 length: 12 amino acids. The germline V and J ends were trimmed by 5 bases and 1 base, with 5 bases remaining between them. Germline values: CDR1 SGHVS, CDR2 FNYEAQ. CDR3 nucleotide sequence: TGTGCCAGCAGCGGAGAGAACACTGAAGCTTTCTTT. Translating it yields CASSGENTEAFF.

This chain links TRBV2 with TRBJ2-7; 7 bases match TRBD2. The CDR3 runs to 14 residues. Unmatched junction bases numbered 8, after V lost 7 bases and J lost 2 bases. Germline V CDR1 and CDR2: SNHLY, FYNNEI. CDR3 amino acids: CASNPGLSAYEQYF. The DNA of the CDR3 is TGTGCCAGCAACCCGGGACTATCCGCCTACGAGCAGTACTTC.

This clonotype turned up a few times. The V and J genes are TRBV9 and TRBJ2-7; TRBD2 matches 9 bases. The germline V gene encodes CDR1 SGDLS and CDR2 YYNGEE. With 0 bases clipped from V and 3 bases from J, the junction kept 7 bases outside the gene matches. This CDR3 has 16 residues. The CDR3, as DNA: TGTGCCAGCAGCGTAGCTCCCGGACTAGCGAACTACGAGCAGTACTTC. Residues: CASSVAPGLANYEQYF.

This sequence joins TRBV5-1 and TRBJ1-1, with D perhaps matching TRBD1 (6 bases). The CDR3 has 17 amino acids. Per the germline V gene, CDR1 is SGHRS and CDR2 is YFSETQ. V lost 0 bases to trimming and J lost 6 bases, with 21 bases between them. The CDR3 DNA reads TGCGCCAGCAGCTTGGTTGGGACGATCAGGGGTGGATCTGAAGCTTTCTTT. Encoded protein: CASSLVGTIRGGSEAFF.

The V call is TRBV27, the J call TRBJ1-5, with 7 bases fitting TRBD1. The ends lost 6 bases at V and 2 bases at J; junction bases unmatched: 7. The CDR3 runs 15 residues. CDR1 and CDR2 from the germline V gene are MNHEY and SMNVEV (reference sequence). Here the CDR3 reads CASRLSGGGNQPQHF. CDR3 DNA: TGTGCCAGCAGACTCTCAGGGGGTGGCAATCAGCCCCAGCATTTT.

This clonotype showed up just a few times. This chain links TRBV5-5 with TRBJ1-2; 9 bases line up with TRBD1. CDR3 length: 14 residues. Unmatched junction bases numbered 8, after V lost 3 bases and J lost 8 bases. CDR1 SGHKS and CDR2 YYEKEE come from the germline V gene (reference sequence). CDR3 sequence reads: CASSYTTGGIGYTF. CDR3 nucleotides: TGTGCCAGCAGCTATACCACAGGGGGCATAGGCTACACCTTC.

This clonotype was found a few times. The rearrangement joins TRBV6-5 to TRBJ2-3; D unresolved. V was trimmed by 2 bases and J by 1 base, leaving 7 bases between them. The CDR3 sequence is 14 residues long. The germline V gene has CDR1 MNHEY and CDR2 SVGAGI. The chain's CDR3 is CASSYTRRTDTQYF. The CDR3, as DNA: TGTGCCAGCAGTTACACACGGCGCACAGATACGCAGTATTTT.

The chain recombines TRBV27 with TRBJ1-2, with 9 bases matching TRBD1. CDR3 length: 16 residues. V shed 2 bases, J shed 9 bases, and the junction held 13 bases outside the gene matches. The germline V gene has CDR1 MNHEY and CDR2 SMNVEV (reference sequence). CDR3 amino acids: CASSLVHPGQGDRYTF. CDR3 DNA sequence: TGTGCCAGCAGTTTAGTTCATCCGGGACAGGGTGATCGCTACACCTTC.

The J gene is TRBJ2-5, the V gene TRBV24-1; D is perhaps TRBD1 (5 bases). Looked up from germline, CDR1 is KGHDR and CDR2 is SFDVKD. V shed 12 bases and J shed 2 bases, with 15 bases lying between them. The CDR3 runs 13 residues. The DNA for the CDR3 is TGTGCCGCAGGGAAGGCCACGCAAGAGACCCAGTACTTC. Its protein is CAAGKATQETQYF.

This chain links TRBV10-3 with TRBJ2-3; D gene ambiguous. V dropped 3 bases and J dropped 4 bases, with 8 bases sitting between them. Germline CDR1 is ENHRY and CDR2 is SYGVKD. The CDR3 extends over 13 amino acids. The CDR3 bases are TGTGCCATCAGTGAAAGCGCCCCAGATACGCAGTATTTT. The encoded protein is CAISESAPDTQYF.

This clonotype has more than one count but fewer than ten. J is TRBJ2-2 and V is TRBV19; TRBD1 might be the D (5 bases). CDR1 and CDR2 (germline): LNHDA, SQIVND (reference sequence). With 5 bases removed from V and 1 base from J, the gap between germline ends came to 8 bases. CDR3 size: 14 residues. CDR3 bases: TGTGCCAGTAGTGTACAGGTGAACACCGGGGAGCTGTTTTTT. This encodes CASSVQVNTGELFF.

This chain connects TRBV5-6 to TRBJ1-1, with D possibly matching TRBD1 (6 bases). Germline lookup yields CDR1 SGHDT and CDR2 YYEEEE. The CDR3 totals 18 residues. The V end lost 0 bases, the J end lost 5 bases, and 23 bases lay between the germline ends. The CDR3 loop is CASSLDPTEARTGTEAFF. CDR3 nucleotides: TGTGCCAGCAGCTTGGACCCGACGGAAGCCAGAACAGGGACTGAAGCTTTCTTT.

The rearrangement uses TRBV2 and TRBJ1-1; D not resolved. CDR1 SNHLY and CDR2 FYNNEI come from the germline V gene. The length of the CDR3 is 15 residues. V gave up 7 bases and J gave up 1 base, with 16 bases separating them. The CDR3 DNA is TGTGCCAGCACCCGAGGGTACGGACCGAACACTGAAGCTTTCTTT. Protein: CASTRGYGPNTEAFF. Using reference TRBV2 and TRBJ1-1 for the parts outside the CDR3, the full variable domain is EPEVTQTPSHQVTQMGQEVILRCVPISNHLYFYWYRQILGQKVEFLVSFYNNEISEKSEIFDDQFSVERPDGSNFTLKIRSTKLEDSAMYFCASTRGYGPNTEAFFGQGTRLTVV.

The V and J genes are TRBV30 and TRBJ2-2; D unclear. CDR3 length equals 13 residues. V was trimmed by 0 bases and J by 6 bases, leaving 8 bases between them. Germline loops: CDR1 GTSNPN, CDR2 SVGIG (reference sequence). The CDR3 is CAWSVSRAGELFF. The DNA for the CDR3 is TGTGCCTGGAGTGTTTCAAGGGCCGGGGAGCTGTTTTTT.

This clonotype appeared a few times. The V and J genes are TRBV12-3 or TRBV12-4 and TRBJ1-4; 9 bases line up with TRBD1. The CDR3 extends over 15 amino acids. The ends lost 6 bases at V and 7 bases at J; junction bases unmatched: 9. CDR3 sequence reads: CASSLAGQGGEKLFF. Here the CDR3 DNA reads TGTGCCAGCAGCTTGGCGGGACAGGGTGGTGAAAAACTGTTTTTT.

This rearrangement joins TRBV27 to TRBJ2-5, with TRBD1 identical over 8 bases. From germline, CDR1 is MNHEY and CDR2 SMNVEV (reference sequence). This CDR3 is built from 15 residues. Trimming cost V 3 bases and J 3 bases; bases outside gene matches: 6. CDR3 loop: CASSFWGQVEETQYF. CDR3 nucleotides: TGTGCCAGCAGTTTCTGGGGACAGGTGGAAGAGACCCAGTACTTC.

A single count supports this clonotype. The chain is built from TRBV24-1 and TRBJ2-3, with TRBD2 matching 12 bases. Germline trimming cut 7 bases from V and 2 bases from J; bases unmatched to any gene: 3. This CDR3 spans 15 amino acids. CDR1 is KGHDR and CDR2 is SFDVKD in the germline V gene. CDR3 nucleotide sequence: TGTGCCACCAGCGGACTAGCGGGATACACAGATACGCAGTATTTT. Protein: CATSGLAGYTDTQYF.

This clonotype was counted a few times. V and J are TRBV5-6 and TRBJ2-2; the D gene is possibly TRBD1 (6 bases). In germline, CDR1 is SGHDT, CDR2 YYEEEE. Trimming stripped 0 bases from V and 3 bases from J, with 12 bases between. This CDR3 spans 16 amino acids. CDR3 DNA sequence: TGTGCCAGCAGCTTGGGCAGGGGTAAAGACACCGGGGAGCTGTTTTTT. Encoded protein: CASSLGRGKDTGELFF.

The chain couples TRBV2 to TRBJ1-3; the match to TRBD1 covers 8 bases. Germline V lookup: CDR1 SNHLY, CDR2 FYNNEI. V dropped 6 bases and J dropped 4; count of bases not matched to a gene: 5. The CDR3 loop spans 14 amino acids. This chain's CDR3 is CASSATGVGNTIYF. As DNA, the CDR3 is TGTGCCAGCAGCGCGACAGGGGTAGGAAACACCATATATTTT.